The 25 T cell receptor beta chains below were found in one sample sequenced in a study of response to subunit inactivated influenza vaccine. TCRdb reprocessed the RT-PCR reads with MiXCR, giving one entry per CDR3 protein. The repertoire consists of 550,000 to 600,000 distinct CDR3 sequences, with 12% occurring once and the leading ten covering around 9.6%. Sample: PBMCs from blood, taken on the day of vaccination. The receptors were sampled from a man aged 45-65 years who received an inactivated influenza vaccine.

This clonotype has just a few counts. This chain links TRBV29-1 with TRBJ2-5, with a possible D match to TRBD2 (6 bases). V was pared by 4 bases and J by 7 bases, with 13 bases between. The CDR3 is made up of 12 amino acids. The germline gives CDR1 SQVTM, CDR2 ANQGSEA. CDR3 sequence reads: CSVAAPGGTQYF. CDR3 nucleotide sequence: TGCAGCGTTGCGGCCCCCGGGGGGACCCAGTACTTC.

This clonotype was observed a few times. J is TRBJ2-1 and V is TRBV10-3; D call uncertain. Germline loops: CDR1 ENHRY, CDR2 SYGVKD. V was cut by 4 bases and J by 3 bases, with 13 bases left in between. This CDR3 contains 15 residues. This chain's CDR3 is CAISGGGGFYNEQFF. The CDR3 bases are TGTGCCATCAGTGGAGGCGGCGGCTTCTACAATGAGCAGTTCTTC.

J is TRBJ1-1 and V is TRBV7-9; D might be TRBD1 (5 bases). The CDR3 runs 15 residues. V was trimmed by 0 bases and J by 0 bases, leaving 8 bases between them. Germline V lookup: CDR1 SEHNR, CDR2 FQNEAQ (reference sequence). This CDR3 reads CASSLAWGLNTEAFF. In nucleotides, the CDR3 is TGTGCCAGCAGCTTAGCCTGGGGCCTGAACACTGAAGCTTTCTTT.

This clonotype was picked up a small number of times. This chain joins TRBV7-2 and TRBJ2-1, with D maybe TRBD2 (6 bases). The CDR3 is 15 amino acids. The V end was cut by 7 bases, the J end by 4 bases, with 17 bases between. The V gene's germline CDR1 is SGHTA and CDR2 FQGNSA. The CDR3 nucleotides are TGTGCCAGCATCCCCTGGGGGGAGGTTTACAATGAGCAGTTCTTC. It codes for CASIPWGEVYNEQFF.

This clonotype has more than one count but fewer than ten. CDR3 in amino acids: CASSETGTSGGPRSYNEQFF. CDR3 DNA: TGTGCCAGCAGTGAAACCGGGACTAGCGGGGGGCCCCGCTCCTACAATGAGCAGTTCTTC. The V and J genes are TRBV25-1 and TRBJ2-1; TRBD2 matches at 15 bases. Germline assignment: CDR1 MGHDK and CDR2 SYGVNS. This CDR3 has 20 amino acids. The V segment lost 2 bases and the J segment 0 bases; nucleotides outside the gene matches: 8.

Many counts were recorded for this clonotype. This chain links TRBV5-1 with TRBJ1-5, with unresolved D. CDR3 size: 15 residues. V was pared by 5 bases and J by 8 bases, with 20 bases between. Per the germline V gene, CDR1 is SGHRS and CDR2 is YFSETQ. The CDR3 nucleotides are TGCGCCAGCAGGGCTCTGGGAAAGGGATCGGAGCCCCAGCATTTT. Encoded protein: CASRALGKGSEPQHF.

This clonotype was counted ten times or more. The chain carries TRBV7-2 and TRBJ2-1; the D is unclear. The CDR3 is 12 amino acids. Trimming removed 1 base from V and 9 bases from J, with 7 bases in between. Germline V gene data show CDR1 as SGHTA and CDR2 as FQGNSA. This chain's CDR3 is CASSLVVSEQFF. DNA of the CDR3: TGTGCCAGCAGCTTAGTGGTGAGTGAGCAGTTCTTC.

The V gene is TRBV7-8, the J gene TRBJ2-5, with 7 bases identical to TRBD1. The CDR3 loop spans 14 amino acids. Germline V lookup: CDR1 SGHVS, CDR2 FQNEAQ. Germline trimming cut 5 bases from V and 3 bases from J; bases unmatched to any gene: 6. The CDR3 loop reads CASSPHQGEETQYF. The CDR3 nucleotides are TGTGCCAGCAGCCCACACCAGGGGGAAGAGACCCAGTACTTC.

V gene TRBV6-1 combines with J gene TRBJ2-5, with D possibly TRBD1 on 6 matching bases. The CDR3 spans 13 residues. Germline assignment: CDR1 MNHNS and CDR2 SASEGT. V lost 3 bases to trimming and J lost 1 base, with 6 bases between them. Here the CDR3 reads CASSETGQETQYF. The CDR3 nucleotides are TGTGCCAGCAGTGAGACAGGCCAAGAGACCCAGTACTTC.

In this sample, this clonotype turned up many times. The chain links TRBV29-1 to TRBJ2-1; D call uncertain. With 4 bases removed from V and 0 bases from J, the gap between germline ends came to 13 bases. The germline gives CDR1 SQVTM, CDR2 ANQGSEA. The CDR3 is 15 residues long. The CDR3 coding sequence is TGCAGCGTTGCGGGCAGGCCGAGCTCCTACAATGAGCAGTTCTTC. Amino acids: CSVAGRPSSYNEQFF.

Details on this clonotype: The junction does not match germline at one end; this may be a read error. V is TRBV29-1 and J is TRBJ2-5; 7 bases line up with TRBD2. The length of the CDR3 is 13 residues. Germline V gene sequence: CDR1 SQVTM, CDR2 ANQGSEA. CDR3 nucleotides: TGCAGCGCCCGACGGGGGGAACAAGAGAGCCAGTACTTC. It is translated as CSARRGEQESQYF. Full variable domain (remainder filled in from reference TRBV29-1 and TRBJ2-5): SAVISQKPSRDICQRGTSLTIQCQVDSQVTMMFWYRQQPGQSLTLIATANQGSEATYESGFVIDKFPISRPNLTFSTLTVSNMSPEDSSIYLCSARRGEQESQYFGPGTRLLVL.

This clonotype has ten or more counts. The chain recombines TRBV5-1 with TRBJ2-1; 7 bases are a match to TRBD2. Germline V gene sequence: CDR1 SGHRS, CDR2 YFSETQ. Trimming removed 5 bases from V and 4 bases from J; junction bases left unmatched: 9. The CDR3 runs to 15 residues. For the CDR3, the DNA is TGCGCCAGCAGGGCCGCGGAGCGGGGTTACAATGAGCAGTTCTTC. Amino acid sequence: CASRAAERGYNEQFF.

CDR3 sequence (DNA): TGTGCCAGCAGTATCATGGGACTAGCGGGTTCAGATACGCAGTATTTT. Translation: CASSIMGLAGSDTQYF. J is TRBJ2-3 and V is TRBV27; TRBD2 matches at 12 bases. Germline V gene data show CDR1 as MNHEY and CDR2 as SMNVEV (reference sequence). Trimming at V came to 5 bases and at J to 4 bases, leaving 7 bases not matched to a gene. The CDR3 is 16 amino acids.

This clonotype showed up just a few times. The gene calls are TRBV4-1 and TRBJ2-3; no reliable D call. V shed 2 bases and J shed 4 bases, with 7 bases lying between them. Germline V CDR1 and CDR2: MGHRA, YSYEKL. This CDR3 spans 13 amino acids. This CDR3 is CASSQMGADTQYF. The DNA for the CDR3 is TGCGCCAGCAGCCAAATGGGCGCAGATACGCAGTATTTT.

CDR3 coding DNA: TGCAGCGTAGCGGGACTAGCGGGAATCACCACCGGGGAGCTGTTTTTT. Its protein product is CSVAGLAGITTGELFF. The chain is built from TRBV29-1 and TRBJ2-2, with 13 positions matching TRBD2. The CDR3 totals 16 residues. V shed 6 bases and J 4 bases; nucleotides not matched to a gene: 8. Germline CDR1 and CDR2: SQVTM and ANQGSEA.

The gene calls are TRBV5-5 and TRBJ2-6; the D is unclear. The CDR3 is 16 amino acids. The V gene's germline CDR1 is SGHKS and CDR2 YYEKEE (reference sequence). V was pared by 1 base and J by 2 bases, with 10 bases between. The DNA for the CDR3 is TGTGCCAGCAGCTTGTTTGGGGTTGCTGGGGCCAACGTCCTGACTTTC. Protein sequence: CASSLFGVAGANVLTF.

The chain employs TRBV10-3 and TRBJ1-2; 7 bases are shared with TRBD1. CDR3 length equals 13 residues. Looked up from germline, CDR1 is ENHRY and CDR2 is SYGVKD. Trimming removed 4 bases from V and 8 bases from J; junction bases left unmatched: 7. The CDR3 DNA reads TGTGCCATCAGTGGGGACAGCAATAAGGGCTACACCTTC. Its translation: CAISGDSNKGYTF.

The chain uses TRBV29-1 and TRBJ2-7; a possible D gene is TRBD1 (6 bases). The germline V gene encodes CDR1 SQVTM and CDR2 ANQGSEA. Trimming shortened V by 4 bases and J by 2 bases, and 12 bases separated the two germline ends. The CDR3 has 13 amino acids. CDR3 region: CSVGWTEPYEQYF. The DNA for the CDR3 is TGCAGCGTTGGGTGGACAGAGCCCTACGAGCAGTACTTC.

The chain uses TRBV21-1 and TRBJ1-2; the table's TRBD1 call for D was not verified on the DNA. TRBV21-1 is labeled a pseudogene. CDR3 length equals 14 residues. CDR3 nucleotide sequence: TGTGCCAGCAGCTCAGGGGACAATAGCTATGGCTACACCTTC. Its protein product is CASSSGDNSYGYTF.

The chain uses TRBV20-1 and TRBJ1-3; D remains ambiguous. The CDR3 is made up of 11 amino acids. The germline gives CDR1 DFQATT, CDR2 SNEGSKA (reference sequence). Trimming cost V 6 bases and J 8 bases, with 11 bases left between them. The CDR3 DNA sequence: TGCAGTGCGCCGTCCCGGGACACCATATATTTT. It specifies CSAPSRDTIYF.

This clonotype was detected a few times. This chain uses TRBV20-1 with TRBJ2-2, with 7 bases lining up with TRBD1. The CDR3 runs 15 residues. Germline V lookup: CDR1 DFQATT, CDR2 SNEGSKA (reference sequence). Trimming at V came to 2 bases and at J to 6 bases, leaving 9 bases not matched to a gene. This CDR3 reads CSARYRGGNPGELFF. In nucleotides, the CDR3 is TGCAGTGCTAGATACAGGGGCGGAAACCCCGGGGAGCTGTTTTTT.

In its sample, this clonotype was seen a few times. J is TRBJ2-7 and V is TRBV7-2; D is possibly TRBD1 (6 bases). The CDR3 contains 14 residues. Germline CDR1 is SGHTA and CDR2 is FQGNSA. The V end lost 1 base, the J end lost 3 bases, and 10 bases lay between the germline ends. This CDR3 reads CASSLEAGDYEQYF. CDR3 in DNA: TGTGCCAGCAGCTTAGAAGCAGGGGACTACGAGCAGTACTTC. The whole variable domain, filled in from reference TRBV7-2 and TRBJ2-7, reads GAGVSQSPSNKVTEKGKDVELRCDPISGHTALYWYRQSLGQGLEFLIYFQGNSAPDKSGLPSDRFSAERTGGSVSTLTIQRTQQEDSAVYLCASSLEAGDYEQYFGPGTRLTVT.

In this sample, this clonotype turned up a few times. The rearrangement uses TRBV20-1 and TRBJ2-7; 7 bases are shared with TRBD2. In germline, CDR1 is DFQATT, CDR2 SNEGSKA (reference sequence). V lost 3 bases, J lost 2 bases, and 7 bases stayed unmatched. This CDR3 is 14 amino acids long. CDR3 loop: CSASDPAGAYEQYF. The CDR3 DNA reads as TGCAGTGCTAGTGACCCGGCGGGAGCCTACGAGCAGTACTTC.

This clonotype was counted a few times. The rearrangement links TRBV7-2 to TRBJ2-1; 9 bases agree with TRBD2. V was pared by 3 bases and J by 12 bases, with 3 bases of the junction left unmatched. Germline CDR1 is SGHTA and CDR2 is FQGNSA. The CDR3 runs 12 residues. The CDR3 region is CASSLGGRAQFF. CDR3 DNA sequence: TGTGCCAGCAGCTTGGGCGGGAGGGCGCAGTTCTTC.

V usage is TRBV9 and J usage is TRBJ2-5; a possible D gene is TRBD2 (5 bases). Germline-derived CDR1 and CDR2 are SGDLS and YYNGEE. The V end lost 4 bases, the J end lost 0 bases, and 13 bases lay between the germline ends. The CDR3 loop spans 15 amino acids. The CDR3 reads CASSLNTGYQETQYF. The CDR3 bases are TGTGCCAGCAGCCTGAACACGGGATACCAAGAGACCCAGTACTTC.